This entry features one T cell receptor (beta chain) sequence. Clones were sequenced by immunoSEQ multiplex PCR, and TCRdb holds only the in-frame ones, with some missing. Counted here are about 130,000 clones, roughly 89% occurring once; the ten biggest clones make up approximately 6%. These data come from a study of T cell responses to AZD1222 COVID-19 vaccine. The TCR sequence derives from an adult in good health. This specimen was peripheral blood, taken on day 0 of AZD1222 vaccination.

The CDR3 region is CASLGGYNEQFF. CDR3 DNA sequence: TGTGCCAGTCTCGGGGGGTACAATGAGCAGTTCTTC. J is TRBJ2-1 and V is TRBV19; 7 nucleotides match TRBD2. With V trimmed by 8 bases and J by 4 bases, 2 bases remained unmatched. The CDR3 contains 12 residues. Germline V gene lookup returns CDR1 LNHDA and CDR2 SQIVND (reference sequence).